The text below deals with one TCR beta chain. This sample is drawn from a study of blood T cell repertoires in COVID-19. Study information: The United States, Italy and Spain supplied acute and convalescent COVID-19 samples. The cDNA or gDNA used as material had been derived from T cells, B-cell-depleted T cells, or PBMCs.

The CDR3 extends over 14 amino acids. Germline V gene lookup returns CDR1 LGHNT and CDR2 FRNRAP. The ends lost 4 bases at V and 6 bases at J; junction bases unmatched: 4. TCRdb's copy holds only in-frame clones and misses some; the assay was immunoSEQ multiplex PCR. The sample yields 70,000 or so clones, around 86% seen once. The V and J genes are TRBV12-5 and TRBJ1-2; 11 nucleotides align to TRBD1. This TCR was recovered from a woman aged 80 or older with active or convalescent COVID-19. The material sequenced was peripheral blood. In nucleotides, the CDR3 is TGTGCTAGTGGTTACTCGGACAGGGGGCATGGCTACACCTTC. Translation: CASGYSDRGHGYTF.